One sample yielded the 25 T cell receptor beta chains listed below, sequenced in a study of early T cells in non-severe SARS-CoV-2 infection. MiXCR, applied by TCRdb to the 5' RACE reads, yields one record per CDR3 protein. This sample has about 35,000 distinct CDR3 sequences, with about 5% found just once. The material sequenced was whole blood. These receptors all come from an adult who was a healthcare worker with PCR-confirmed SARS-CoV-2 infection or an uninfected control (not recorded which).

This clonotype was seen ten or more times. J is TRBJ1-1 and V is TRBV18; D not certain. V was pared by 1 base and J by 1 base, with 4 bases between. The CDR3 spans 13 residues. Per germline, CDR1 KGHSH and CDR2 LQKENI. This CDR3 reads CASSPQKNTEAFF. In DNA, the CDR3 is TGTGCCAGCTCACCACAGAAGAACACTGAAGCTTTCTTT.

This clonotype was detected ten times or more. The V call is TRBV11-2, the J call TRBJ1-6; D remains ambiguous. V gave up 5 bases and J gave up 14 bases, with 28 bases separating them. Germline V lookup: CDR1 SGHAT, CDR2 FQNNGV. This CDR3 is 17 amino acids long. Here the CDR3 reads CASSPTLKGTMSMALHF. The CDR3 nucleotides read TGTGCCAGCAGCCCAACCCTGAAGGGTACGATGTCCATGGCCCTCCACTTT.

In its sample, this clonotype was seen many times. The V and J genes are TRBV5-1 and TRBJ2-3; 11 nucleotides match TRBD1. Germline V gene data show CDR1 as SGHRS and CDR2 as YFSETQ. CDR3 size: 14 residues. V lost 4 bases and J lost 4; bases outside the gene matches: 2. The CDR3 DNA follows: TGCGCCAGCAGCGGGGACAGGGGGTCAGATACGCAGTATTTT. It yields the protein CASSGDRGSDTQYF.

The table lists this clonotype with a few counts. The genes are TRBV2 and TRBJ2-1; 8 bases are a match to TRBD1. The germline CDR1 and CDR2 sequences are SNHLY and FYNNEI. The CDR3 is made up of 14 amino acids. The ends lost 7 bases at V and 7 bases at J; junction bases unmatched: 9. CDR3 region: CASKVTGDGNEQFF. The CDR3 DNA reads TGTGCCAGCAAGGTGACAGGGGACGGAAATGAGCAGTTCTTC.

This clonotype was seen repeatedly, ten times or more. This chain connects TRBV7-3 to TRBJ1-2; unclear D gene. The germline V and J ends were trimmed by 5 bases and 3 bases, with 16 bases remaining between them. CDR1 is SGHTA, CDR2 FQGTGA, per germline. CDR3 length equals 15 residues. CDR3 residues: CASSLPPLPYYGYTF. CDR3 nucleotides: TGTGCCAGCAGCCTCCCGCCTCTACCATACTATGGCTACACCTTC. The full variable domain, completed using reference TRBV7-3 and TRBJ1-2, is GAGVSQTPSNKVTEKGKYVELRCDPISGHTALYWYRQSLGQGPEFLIYFQGTGAADDSGLPNDRFFAVRPEGSVSTLKIQRTERGDSAVYLCASSLPPLPYYGYTFGSGTRLTVV.

V usage is TRBV2 and J usage is TRBJ2-3, with TRBD2 identical over 10 bases. V dropped 7 bases and J dropped 5; count of bases not matched to a gene: 3. This CDR3 is 13 amino acids long. Germline V CDR1 and CDR2: SNHLY, FYNNEI. CDR3 region: CASKRGGVDTQYF. CDR3 bases: TGTGCCAGCAAGCGGGGGGGCGTAGATACGCAGTATTTT. The full variable domain, rest sourced from reference TRBV2 and TRBJ2-3, is EPEVTQTPSHQVTQMGQEVILRCVPISNHLYFYWYRQILGQKVEFLVSFYNNEISEKSEIFDDQFSVERPDGSNFTLKIRSTKLEDSAMYFCASKRGGVDTQYFGPGTRLTVL.

This rearrangement joins TRBV11-3 to TRBJ2-5; 8 positions agree with TRBD2. J gave up 3 bases and V 1 base, and 4 bases lay outside the gene matches. This CDR3 region has 15 residues. Germline V gene data show CDR1 as SGHNT and CDR2 as YENEEA. In DNA, the CDR3 is TGTGCCAGCAGCTTAGGACTAGCGCCCGAAGAGACCCAGTACTTC. Its protein is CASSLGLAPEETQYF. Supplemented by reference TRBV11-3 and TRBJ2-5, the full variable domain reads EAGVVQSPRYKIIEKKQPVAFWCNPISGHNTLYWYLQNLGQGPELLIRYENEEAVDDSQLPKDRFSAERLKGVDSTLKIQPAELGDSAVYLCASSLGLAPEETQYFGPGTRLLVL.

The chain is built from TRBV20-1 and TRBJ1-2; tentative D call: TRBD1 (5 bases). The V and J ends lost 5 bases and 4 bases respectively, with 14 bases between them. Germline CDR1 and CDR2: DFQATT and SNEGSKA (reference sequence). The CDR3 consists of 13 residues. This CDR3 is CSASGGPAYGYTF. The DNA for the CDR3 is TGCAGTGCTTCCGGGGGTCCCGCCTATGGCTACACCTTC.

This clonotype was counted ten times or more. This chain uses TRBV5-1 with TRBJ2-1; tentative D call: TRBD1 (6 bases). The CDR3 loop spans 11 amino acids. CDR1 and CDR2 (germline): SGHRS, YFSETQ. Trimming shortened V by 5 bases and J by 9 bases, and 9 bases separated the two germline ends. The CDR3 nucleotides read TGCGCCAGCAGAGAGGGGGTTGAGCAGTTCTTC. Residues: CASREGVEQFF.

This clonotype was seen repeatedly, ten times or more. The V and J genes are TRBV20-1 and TRBJ1-1; no clear D. Per germline, CDR1 DFQATT and CDR2 SNEGSKA (reference sequence). The V end lost 3 bases, the J end lost 3 bases, and 11 bases lay between the germline ends. The length of the CDR3 is 13 residues. The CDR3 DNA is TGCAGTGCTAGGGGTGGCCGAGACACTGAAGCTTTCTTT. This translates into CSARGGRDTEAFF.

This clonotype was counted only a few times. V is TRBV29-1 and J is TRBJ2-3, with 7 bases identical to TRBD2. Per germline, CDR1 SQVTM and CDR2 ANQGSEA. With 1 base clipped from V and 3 bases from J, the junction kept 4 bases outside the gene matches. The CDR3 is 14 residues long. The CDR3 nucleotides read TGCAGCGTTGAAGGACCCGGGGGGACAGATACGCAGTATTTT. Encoded protein: CSVEGPGGTDTQYF.

This clonotype was seen at least ten times. The chain links TRBV12-3 or TRBV12-4 to TRBJ1-5; TRBD1 matches at 8 bases. The J segment lost 6 bases and the V segment lost 3 bases, leaving 1 base of the junction unmatched. The length of the CDR3 is 13 residues. The CDR3 here is CASSFRGLQPQHF. The DNA for the CDR3 is TGTGCCAGCAGTTTCAGGGGGCTTCAGCCCCAGCATTTT.

Within the sample, this clonotype is medium-sized. This rearrangement joins TRBV25-1 to TRBJ1-5; 9 nucleotides match TRBD1. Trimming cost V 4 bases and J 5 bases; bases outside gene matches: 9. This CDR3 comprises 16 residues. The germline gives CDR1 MGHDK, CDR2 SYGVNS. The CDR3 DNA reads TGTGCCAGCAGTGCCCAGGACAGGGGCCCTGATCAGCCCCAGCATTTT. Translating gives CASSAQDRGPDQPQHF.

As regards this clonotype: A single base separates this from a much larger clone, so it may be a read error. The chain employs TRBV12-3 or TRBV12-4 and TRBJ1-1; D is uncertain. Trimming cost V 4 bases and J 8 bases, with 8 bases left between them. This CDR3 has 11 amino acids. The CDR3 DNA reads as TGTGCCAGCAGTTCAACACCCGAAGCTTTCTTT. This codes for CASSSTPEAFF.

Ten or more counts support this clonotype. The chain has TRBV6-1 and TRBJ1-4; maybe TRBD1 (5 bases). The V and J ends lost 4 bases and 6 bases respectively, with 15 bases between them. The CDR3 is 15 amino acids. Per germline, CDR1 MNHNS and CDR2 SASEGT. This CDR3 reads CASSGLFGADEKLFF. CDR3 bases: TGTGCCAGCAGTGGATTGTTTGGGGCGGATGAAAAACTGTTTTTT.

At least ten counts were recorded for this clonotype. This chain uses TRBV20-1 with TRBJ2-7, with a weak D call TRBD1 (5 bases). The CDR3 sequence is 13 residues long. The V gene's germline CDR1 is DFQATT and CDR2 SNEGSKA (reference sequence). Trimming removed 0 bases at V and 3 bases at J, with 9 bases between. CDR3 sequence (DNA): TGCAGTGCTAGAGACAGGGTAGACTACGAGCAGTACTTC. Translated, it gives CSARDRVDYEQYF.

This clonotype was counted at least ten times. The chain uses TRBV27 and TRBJ1-6; unclear D gene. V lost 7 bases to trimming and J lost 7 bases, with 14 bases between them. The CDR3 length is 14 residues. Germline CDR1 and CDR2: MNHEY and SMNVEV (reference sequence). The DNA of the CDR3 is TGTGCCAGCAAAACGGCTAGCTTAAATTCACCCCTCCACTTT. Translation gives CASKTASLNSPLHF.

CDR3 amino acids: CSARFVQNTYEQYF. The CDR3 DNA sequence: TGCAGTGCTAGATTTGTCCAGAACACCTACGAGCAGTACTTC. J is TRBJ2-7 and V is TRBV20-1; the D is unclear. CDR1 and CDR2 (germline): DFQATT, SNEGSKA (reference sequence). The V and J ends lost 2 bases and 2 bases respectively, with 13 bases between them. CDR3 length: 14 amino acids.

The V and J genes are TRBV10-2 and TRBJ2-5; the D gene is possibly TRBD1 (5 bases). The CDR3 runs to 16 residues. Germline V gives CDR1 WSHSY, CDR2 SAAADI. Between the trimmed V and J ends, which lost 5 bases and 5 bases, there was a span of 21 bases. DNA of the CDR3: TGCGCCAGCAGTAAGGGGTTTTCTCAAGCCATGGAGACCCAGTACTTC. It yields the protein CASSKGFSQAMETQYF.

This clonotype was counted only a few times. The rearrangement links TRBV5-1 to TRBJ1-2, with 9 positions matching TRBD1. This CDR3 comprises 14 residues. J gave up 4 bases and V 4 bases, and 5 bases lay outside the gene matches. CDR1 and CDR2 (germline): SGHRS, YFSETQ. The CDR3 region has the DNA TGCGCCAGCAGCCAAGGACAGGGGTTCTATGGCTACACCTTC. It yields the protein CASSQGQGFYGYTF. The full variable domain, in which reference TRBV5-1 and TRBJ1-2 provide the parts outside the CDR3, is KAGVTQTPRYLIKTRGQQVTLSCSPISGHRSVSWYQQTPGQGLQFLFEYFSETQRNKGNFPGRFSGRQFSNSRSEMNVSTLELGDSALYLCASSQGQGFYGYTFGSGTRLTVV.

For this clonotype: Compared with germline, one end of the junction differs, possibly owing to a read error. The J gene is TRBJ1-3, the V gene TRBV11-2; a possible D gene is TRBD1 (6 bases). This CDR3 has 16 residues. CDR1 and CDR2 from the germline V gene are SGHAT and FQNNGV. CDR3: CASSLQGKGSENTIYF. In DNA form, the CDR3 reads TGTGCCAGCAGCCTCCAGGGGAAGGGCTCTGAAAACACCATATATTTT. The full variable domain, in which reference TRBV11-2 and TRBJ1-3 provide the parts outside the CDR3, is EAGVAQSPRYKIIEKRQSVAFWCNPISGHATLYWYQQILGQGPKLLIQFQNNGVVDDSQLPKDRFSAERLKGVDSTLKIQPAKLEDSAVYLCASSLQGKGSENTIYFGEGSWLTVV.

This clonotype was seen many times. The rearrangement links TRBV5-1 to TRBJ2-3; 8 nucleotides align to TRBD2. In germline, CDR1 is SGHRS, CDR2 YFSETQ. This CDR3 region has 15 residues. The J segment lost 2 bases and the V segment lost 5 bases, leaving 7 bases of the junction unmatched. CDR3 protein: CASSFSGVPTDTQYF. As DNA, the CDR3 is TGCGCCAGCAGTTTTAGCGGGGTCCCCACAGATACGCAGTATTTT.

This clonotype has a handful of counts. The chain is built from TRBV24-1 and TRBJ2-3, with D perhaps TRBD1 (8 bases). The V end lost 0 bases, the J end lost 4 bases, and 22 bases lay between the germline ends. CDR1 and CDR2 from the germline V gene are KGHDR and SFDVKD. The CDR3 is made up of 19 amino acids. This chain's CDR3 is CATSDLVVQGGRTPDTQYF. CDR3 DNA sequence: TGTGCCACCAGTGATTTGGTGGTACAGGGGGGGAGAACACCAGATACGCAGTATTTT.

The rearrangement links TRBV6-6 to TRBJ2-5; D is unresolved. There are 12 residues in the CDR3. The germline V and J ends were trimmed by 2 bases and 4 bases, with 5 bases remaining between them. Per germline, CDR1 MNHNY and CDR2 SVGAGI (reference sequence). The CDR3 DNA reads TGTGCCAGCAGTTACGCCTTAGAGACCCAGTACTTC. Protein product: CASSYALETQYF.

This clonotype has a count of ten or more. The rearrangement joins TRBV4-3 to TRBJ2-3; D gene uncertain. This CDR3 contains 15 residues. Trimming stripped 0 bases from V and 4 bases from J, with 11 bases between. In germline, CDR1 is LGHNA, CDR2 YSLEER. The DNA for the CDR3 is TGCGCCAGCAGCCAAGATCTCTGGGGATCAGATACGCAGTATTTT. The encoded protein is CASSQDLWGSDTQYF.